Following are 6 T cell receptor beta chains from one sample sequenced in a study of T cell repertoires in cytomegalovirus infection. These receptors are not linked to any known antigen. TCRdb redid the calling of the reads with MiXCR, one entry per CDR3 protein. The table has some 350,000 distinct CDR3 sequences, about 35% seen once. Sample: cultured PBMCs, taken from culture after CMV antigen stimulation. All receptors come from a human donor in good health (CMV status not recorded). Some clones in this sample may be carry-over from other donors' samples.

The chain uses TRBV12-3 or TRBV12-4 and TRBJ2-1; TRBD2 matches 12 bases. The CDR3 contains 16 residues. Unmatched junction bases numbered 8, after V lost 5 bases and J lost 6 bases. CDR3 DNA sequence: TGTGCCAGCAGTCCTGCCAGGACTAGCGGGATCAATGAGCAGTTCTTC. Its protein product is CASSPARTSGINEQFF.

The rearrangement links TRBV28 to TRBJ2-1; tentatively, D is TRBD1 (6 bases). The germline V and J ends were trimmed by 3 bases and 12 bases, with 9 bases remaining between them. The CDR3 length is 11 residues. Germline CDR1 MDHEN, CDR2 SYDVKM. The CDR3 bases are TGTGCCAGCAGTTTCAAGACAGGGCAGTTCTTC. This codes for CASSFKTGQFF. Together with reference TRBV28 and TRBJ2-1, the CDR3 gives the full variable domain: DVKVTQSSRYLVKRTGEKVFLECVQDMDHENMFWYRQDPGLGLRLIYFSYDVKMKEKGDIPEGYSVSREKKERFSLILESASTNQTSMYLCASSFKTGQFFGPGTRLTVL.

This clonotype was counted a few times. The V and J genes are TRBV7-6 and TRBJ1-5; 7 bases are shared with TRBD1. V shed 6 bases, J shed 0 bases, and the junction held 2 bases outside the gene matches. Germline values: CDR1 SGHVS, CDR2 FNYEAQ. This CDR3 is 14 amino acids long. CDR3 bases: TGTGCCAGCAGTGGACAGGCTAGCAATCAGCCCCAGCATTTT. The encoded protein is CASSGQASNQPQHF.

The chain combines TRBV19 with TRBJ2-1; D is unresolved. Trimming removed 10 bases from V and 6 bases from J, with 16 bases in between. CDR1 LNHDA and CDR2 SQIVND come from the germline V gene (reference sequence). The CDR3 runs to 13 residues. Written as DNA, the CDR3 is TGTGCCACCAACGCCCGGGCTGGCAATGAGCAGTTCTTC. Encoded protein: CATNARAGNEQFF.

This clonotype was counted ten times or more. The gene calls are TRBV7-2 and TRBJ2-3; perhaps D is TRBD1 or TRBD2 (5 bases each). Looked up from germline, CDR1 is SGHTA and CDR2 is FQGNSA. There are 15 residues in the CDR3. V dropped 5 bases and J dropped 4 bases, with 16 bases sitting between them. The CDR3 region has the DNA TGTGCCAGCAGCCTACGGGGCCCTGTCCCAGATACGCAGTATTTT. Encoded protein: CASSLRGPVPDTQYF.

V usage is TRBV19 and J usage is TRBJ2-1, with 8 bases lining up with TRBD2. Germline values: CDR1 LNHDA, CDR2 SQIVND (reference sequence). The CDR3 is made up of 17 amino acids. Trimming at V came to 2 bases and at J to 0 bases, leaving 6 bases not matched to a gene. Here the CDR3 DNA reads TGTGCCAGTAGTATACGTCCCAGCGGGAGCTCCTACAATGAGCAGTTCTTC. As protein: CASSIRPSGSSYNEQFF.